This T cell receptor (beta chain) was recorded in a study of beta chain features in type 1 diabetes. Study results and limitations: People with Type 1 diabetes carried modestly yet significantly shorter TCRB CDR3s in all four CD4+ subsets. Insertions were fewer and deletions more numerous at VDJ junctions in type 1 diabetes patients.

The CDR3 runs to 13 residues. Trimming cost V 8 bases and J 5 bases; bases outside gene matches: 7. The germline CDR1 and CDR2 sequences are MDHEN and SYDVKM. Expressed TCRB transcripts were sequenced because the isolated RNA had all been reverse transcribed beforehand. TCRdb's table, derived via immunoSEQ multiplex PCR, lists solely in-frame clones and lacks some. The sample includes 250,000 to 300,000 clones, around 24% of them seen just once. Regarding this clone: What it recognizes is unknown.

The chain uses TRBV28 and TRBJ2-7; the match to TRBD1 covers 9 bases. The source of this sequence is a woman aged 25-40 years with type 1 diabetes. The sample consisted of naive CD4+ T cells from blood. CDR3 DNA: TGTGCCAGCGCAGACAGGGGGGTCAACGAGCAGTACTTC. This encodes CASADRGVNEQYF.